Listed below are T cell receptor beta chains from one sample, sequenced in a study of immune evolution from preneoplasia to lung adenocarcinoma. TCRdb's table, derived via immunoSEQ multiplex PCR, lists solely in-frame clones and lacks some. The top ten hold more than 5.5% of the sample, which has 8,800 or so clones, more than 75% seen once. Sequencing was carried out using FFPE adjacent normal lung tissue. The receptors were gathered from a person aged 65 to 85 with lung adenocarcinoma. Both conserved end residues are trimmed from each CDR3. The listing skips clone size in some rows; elsewhere it reads once, few, many or a size class.

CDR3aa: AWSAPGGPQH
j_gene: TRBJ1-5
v_gene: TRBV30
abundance: -

CDR3aa: ASSPYPGVGETQY
j_gene: TRBJ2-5
v_gene: TRBV7-8
abundance: -

CDR3aa: ASSLGNWGHNGYT
j_gene: TRBJ1-2
v_gene: TRBV28
abundance: -

CDR3aa: ASSLRTGVVVDTGELF
j_gene: TRBJ2-2
v_gene: TRBV9
abundance: -

CDR3aa: ASNSLAPGGANVLT
j_gene: TRBJ2-6
v_gene: TRBV28
abundance: -

CDR3aa: ASLSGVGELF
j_gene: TRBJ2-2
v_gene: TRBV27
abundance: once

CDR3aa: ASSPPSNYGYT
j_gene: TRBJ1-2
v_gene: TRBV18
abundance: -

CDR3aa: ASSEARGGPGPQH
j_gene: TRBJ1-5
v_gene: TRBV2
abundance: -

CDR3aa: ASSEDSNEQF
j_gene: TRBJ2-1
v_gene: TRBV2
abundance: -

CDR3aa: ASSLASSSYNEQF
j_gene: TRBJ2-1
v_gene: TRBV7-9
abundance: once

CDR3aa: SVAQTGNYGYT
j_gene: TRBJ1-2
v_gene: TRBV29-1
abundance: -

CDR3aa: ASSPRGRESTDTQY
j_gene: TRBJ2-3
v_gene: TRBV7-6
abundance: -

CDR3aa: ASGLGRYSYEQY
j_gene: TRBJ2-7
v_gene: TRBV12-5
abundance: -

CDR3aa: ASSELTGANTGELF
j_gene: TRBJ2-2
v_gene: TRBV6-1
abundance: -

CDR3aa: ASITFPTGSYEQY
j_gene: TRBJ2-7
v_gene: TRBV6-1
abundance: -

CDR3aa: ASSLGRGFGQPQH
j_gene: TRBJ1-5
v_gene: TRBV11-3
abundance: -

CDR3aa: ASSFGGSITGELF
j_gene: TRBJ2-2
v_gene: TRBV7-9
abundance: once

CDR3aa: ASSSTGTPYGYT
j_gene: TRBJ1-2
v_gene: TRBV5-4
abundance: once

CDR3aa: ASSQATTELTEAF
j_gene: TRBJ1-1
v_gene: TRBV4-2
abundance: once

CDR3aa: ASSPQTGNSPLH
j_gene: TRBJ1-6
v_gene: TRBV6-1
abundance: -

CDR3aa: SVSGQGMDQPQH
j_gene: TRBJ1-5
v_gene: TRBV29-1
abundance: -

CDR3aa: AWSHDGTDTQY
j_gene: TRBJ2-3
v_gene: TRBV30
abundance: -

CDR3aa: ASSLGQGDQPQH
j_gene: TRBJ1-5
v_gene: TRBV18
abundance: -

CDR3aa: ASSQVTSGKPYEQY
j_gene: TRBJ2-7
v_gene: TRBV4-1
abundance: once

CDR3aa: ASSSGGGSPLH
j_gene: TRBJ1-6
v_gene: TRBV6-6
abundance: -

CDR3aa: ASSALGRLEQY
j_gene: TRBJ2-7
v_gene: TRBV28
abundance: -

CDR3aa: ASSDRGPYEQY
j_gene: TRBJ2-7
v_gene: TRBV7-9
abundance: few

CDR3aa: ASSDARFQETQY
j_gene: TRBJ2-5
v_gene: TRBV6-1
abundance: -

CDR3aa: ASSYSQGTYGYT
j_gene: TRBJ1-2
v_gene: TRBV6-5
abundance: -

CDR3aa: ASSIAGGSYEQY
j_gene: TRBJ2-7
v_gene: TRBV5-1
abundance: few

CDR3aa: ASSSTSGKEF
j_gene: TRBJ2-1
v_gene: TRBV28
abundance: -